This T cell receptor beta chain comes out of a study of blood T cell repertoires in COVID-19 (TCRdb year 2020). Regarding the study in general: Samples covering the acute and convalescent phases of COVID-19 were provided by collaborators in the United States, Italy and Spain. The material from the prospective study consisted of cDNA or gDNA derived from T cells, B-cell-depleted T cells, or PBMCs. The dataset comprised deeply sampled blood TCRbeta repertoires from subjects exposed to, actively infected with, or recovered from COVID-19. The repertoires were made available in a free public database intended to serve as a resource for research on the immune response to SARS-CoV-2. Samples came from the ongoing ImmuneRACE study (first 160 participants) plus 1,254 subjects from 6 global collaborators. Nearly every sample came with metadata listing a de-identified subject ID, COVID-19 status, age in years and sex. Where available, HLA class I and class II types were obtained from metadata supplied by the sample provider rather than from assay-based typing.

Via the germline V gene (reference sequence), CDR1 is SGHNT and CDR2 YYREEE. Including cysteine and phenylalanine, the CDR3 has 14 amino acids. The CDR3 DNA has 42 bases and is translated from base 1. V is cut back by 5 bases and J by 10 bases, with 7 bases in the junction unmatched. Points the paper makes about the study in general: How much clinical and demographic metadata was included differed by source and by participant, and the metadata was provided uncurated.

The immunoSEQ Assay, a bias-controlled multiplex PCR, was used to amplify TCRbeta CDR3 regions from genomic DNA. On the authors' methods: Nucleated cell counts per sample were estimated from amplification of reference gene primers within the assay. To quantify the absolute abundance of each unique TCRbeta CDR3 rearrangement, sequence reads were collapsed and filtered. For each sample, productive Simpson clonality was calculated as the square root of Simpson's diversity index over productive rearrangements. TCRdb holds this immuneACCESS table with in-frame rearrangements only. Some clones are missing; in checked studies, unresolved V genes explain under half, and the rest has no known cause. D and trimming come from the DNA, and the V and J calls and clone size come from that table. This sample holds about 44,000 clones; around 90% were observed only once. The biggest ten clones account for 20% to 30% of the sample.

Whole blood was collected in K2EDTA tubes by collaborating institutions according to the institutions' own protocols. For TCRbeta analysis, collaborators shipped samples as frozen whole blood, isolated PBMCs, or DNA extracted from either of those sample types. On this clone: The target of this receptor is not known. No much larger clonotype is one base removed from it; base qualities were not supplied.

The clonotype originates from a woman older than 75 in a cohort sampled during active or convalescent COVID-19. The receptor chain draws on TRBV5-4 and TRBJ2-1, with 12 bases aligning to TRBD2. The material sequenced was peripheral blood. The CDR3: CASSRLAGVGEQFF. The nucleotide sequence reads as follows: TGTGCCAGCAGTCGACTAGCGGGAGTAGGAGAGCAGTTCTTC.